These 32 T cell receptor beta chains were all obtained from the same sample, sequenced in a study of T cell responses to AZD1222 COVID-19 vaccine. Here immunoSEQ multiplex PCR was the method, and the copy in TCRdb shows in-frame clones only, minus some. This table has 150,000 to 200,000 clones, 80% to 90% appearing once. The sequences come from peripheral blood, collected on day 0 of AZD1222 vaccination. These receptors were taken from an adult in good health.

J is TRBJ1-1 and V is TRBV18; D uncertain. Trimming pared 2 bases from V and 2 bases from J, leaving 3 bases between. CDR3 length equals 12 residues. In germline, CDR1 is KGHSH, CDR2 LQKENI. CDR3 DNA sequence: TGTGCCAGCTCACCATTAAACACTGAAGCTTTCTTT. Translated: CASSPLNTEAFF.

V gene TRBV5-1 combines with J gene TRBJ2-3; 11 nucleotides align to TRBD1. V trimming: 0 bases; J trimming: 4 bases; junction bases outside the gene matches: 7. The CDR3 consists of 17 residues. Germline lookup yields CDR1 SGHRS and CDR2 YFSETQ. CDR3 sequence (DNA): TGCGCCAGCAGCTTGGAGGGACAGGGGGTCTTCCCAGATACGCAGTATTTT. Translating it yields CASSLEGQGVFPDTQYF.

The chain employs TRBV2 and TRBJ1-5; no reliable D call. There are 13 residues in the CDR3. Trimming cost V 6 bases and J 3 bases, with 9 bases left between them. Germline V lookup: CDR1 SNHLY, CDR2 FYNNEI. The CDR3 coding sequence is TGTGCCAGCAGCCTTGAGTCCAATCAGCCCCAGCATTTT. Encoded protein: CASSLESNQPQHF.

The chain has TRBV5-4 and TRBJ1-2; a possible D gene is TRBD1 (6 bases). The V end was cut by 0 bases, the J end by 8 bases, with 11 bases between. The CDR3 has 13 amino acids. Germline CDR1 reads SGHNT; CDR2 reads YYREEE (reference sequence). CDR3 nucleotide sequence: TGTGCCAGCAGCTTGGATGGACAGCGGGGCTACACCTTC. This encodes CASSLDGQRGYTF. The full variable domain, rest sourced from reference TRBV5-4 and TRBJ1-2, is ETGVTQSPTHLIKTRGQQVTLRCSSQSGHNTVSWYQQALGQGPQFIFQYYREEENGRGNFPPRFSGLQFPNYSSELNVNALELDDSALYLCASSLDGQRGYTFGSGTRLTVV.

V usage is TRBV28 and J usage is TRBJ1-2; perhaps TRBD1 as D (5 bases). CDR1 and CDR2 (germline): MDHEN, SYDVKM. The CDR3 sequence is 19 residues long. Deletions cut 3 bases from V and 3 bases from J, with 26 bases between. The CDR3 spells CASSFIGAISVGSDYGYTF. DNA for the CDR3: TGTGCCAGCAGTTTTATCGGGGCCATATCCGTGGGATCGGACTATGGCTACACCTTC.

The genes are TRBV6-5 and TRBJ2-7; maybe TRBD1 (6 bases). The germline V gene encodes CDR1 MNHEY and CDR2 SVGAGI. V was cut by 1 base and J by 4 bases, with 14 bases left in between. This CDR3 contains 15 residues. CDR3 loop: CASSYWAGVGYEQYF. The CDR3 region has the DNA TGTGCCAGCAGTTACTGGGCAGGGGTAGGGTACGAGCAGTACTTC.

This sequence joins TRBV28 and TRBJ2-3; D might be TRBD1 or TRBD2, each matching 5 bases. The CDR3 covers 16 residues. The germline V and J ends were trimmed by 2 bases and 1 base, with 13 bases remaining between them. In germline, CDR1 is MDHEN, CDR2 SYDVKM. The CDR3 coding sequence is TGTGCCAGCAGTTTAATGGGGTCGGGGCGCACAGATACGCAGTATTTT. It yields the protein CASSLMGSGRTDTQYF.

The chain couples TRBV6-5 to TRBJ1-1; D is uncertain. CDR3 size: 14 residues. V was clipped by 7 bases and J by 1 base, with 13 bases between them. Looked up from germline, CDR1 is MNHEY and CDR2 is SVGAGI. The CDR3 coding sequence is TGTGCCAGCACCCGAGGTGGGCCGAACACTGAAGCTTTCTTT. Residues: CASTRGGPNTEAFF.

The chain is built from TRBV6-5 and TRBJ1-4, with TRBD1 matching 8 bases. Trimming removed 6 bases from V and 7 bases from J; junction bases left unmatched: 4. The V gene's germline CDR1 is MNHEY and CDR2 SVGAGI. This CDR3 is built from 13 residues. Here the CDR3 DNA reads TGTGCCAGCAGGAGGACAGGGAGTGAAAAACTGTTTTTT. Protein sequence: CASRRTGSEKLFF.

This chain connects TRBV24-1 to TRBJ1-1, with TRBD1 matching over 8 bases. V trimming: 2 bases; J trimming: 0 bases; junction bases outside the gene matches: 7. CDR1 and CDR2 from the germline V gene are KGHDR and SFDVKD. There are 17 residues in the CDR3. The chain's CDR3 is CATSDSGAGGLNTEAFF. CDR3 sequence (DNA): TGTGCCACCAGTGATTCGGGTGCAGGGGGCTTGAACACTGAAGCTTTCTTT.

This chain joins TRBV11-1 and TRBJ2-1; TRBD2 is a possible D gene (6 bases). The V gene's germline CDR1 is SGHAT and CDR2 FQDESV (reference sequence). V gave up 5 bases and J gave up 7 bases, with 9 bases separating them. The CDR3 sequence is 12 residues long. CDR3: CASSARGNEQFF. The DNA of the CDR3 is TGTGCCAGCAGCGCGCGGGGAAATGAGCAGTTCTTC.

This sequence joins TRBV24-1 and TRBJ2-6, with 11 bases aligning to TRBD1. CDR1 and CDR2 (germline): KGHDR, SFDVKD. The CDR3 extends over 16 amino acids. The trim removed 9 bases at V and 4 bases at J, leaving 7 bases unmatched. The CDR3 sequence: CATGQGALGGANVLTF. For the CDR3, the DNA is TGTGCCACCGGACAGGGGGCGCTTGGAGGGGCCAACGTCCTGACTTTC.

This chain uses TRBV11-2 with TRBJ1-1; 7 nucleotides line up with TRBD1. The length of the CDR3 is 16 residues. Germline V gives CDR1 SGHAT, CDR2 FQNNGV. V dropped 1 base and J dropped 0; count of bases not matched to a gene: 5. CDR3: CASSLAPTGVNTEAFF. The CDR3 nucleotides are TGTGCCAGCAGCTTAGCGCCAACAGGGGTGAACACTGAAGCTTTCTTT.

The chain combines TRBV9 with TRBJ2-1, with 7 bases fitting TRBD2. Trimming removed 0 bases from V and 8 bases from J; junction bases left unmatched: 11. The CDR3 extends over 16 amino acids. The germline CDR1 and CDR2 sequences are SGDLS and YYNGEE. This CDR3 reads CASSVGQAGSSYEQFF. CDR3 nucleotides: TGTGCCAGCAGCGTAGGTCAAGCGGGAAGTAGTTATGAGCAGTTCTTC. The full variable domain, completed using reference TRBV9 and TRBJ2-1, is DSGVTQTPKHLITATGQRVTLRCSPRSGDLSVYWYQQSLDQGLQFLIQYYNGEERAKGNILERFSAQQFPDLHSELNLSSLELGDSALYFCASSVGQAGSSYEQFFGPGTRLTVL.

The chain recombines TRBV11-3 with TRBJ2-1, with TRBD2 as a possible D gene (6 bases). Per the germline V gene, CDR1 is SGHNT and CDR2 is YENEEA. V was trimmed by 4 bases and J by 1 base, leaving 11 bases between them. The CDR3 runs to 15 residues. CDR3 amino acids: CASSSGGVSYNEQFF. DNA of the CDR3: TGTGCCAGCAGCTCCGGGGGAGTTTCCTACAATGAGCAGTTCTTC.

The rearrangement uses TRBV3-1 (or the pseudogene TRBV3-2) and TRBJ1-2; D remains ambiguous. The CDR3 length is 12 residues. Germline loops: CDR1 LGHDT, CDR2 YNNKEL (reference sequence). V lost 3 bases to trimming and J lost 3 bases, with 5 bases between them. CDR3 residues: CASSQFDYGYTF. The CDR3 DNA reads TGTGCCAGCAGCCAGTTTGACTATGGCTACACCTTC.

The rearrangement uses TRBV19 and TRBJ1-1; D call uncertain. With 2 bases removed from V and 10 bases from J, the gap between germline ends came to 14 bases. Germline-derived CDR1 and CDR2 are LNHDA and SQIVND (reference sequence). The CDR3 extends over 13 amino acids. The CDR3 sequence is CASSIKAGSAAFF. The CDR3 DNA reads as TGTGCCAGTAGTATAAAAGCTGGCTCAGCAGCTTTCTTT.

J is TRBJ1-1 and V is TRBV28; weak D call: TRBD1 (5 bases). Germline values: CDR1 MDHEN, CDR2 SYDVKM. Deletions cut 2 bases from V and 3 bases from J, with 16 bases between. The CDR3 consists of 16 residues. CDR3 nucleotides: TGTGCCAGCAGTTTAGGGGCGTCCGGGATCGACACTGAAGCTTTCTTT. This codes for CASSLGASGIDTEAFF.

This chain connects TRBV11-3 to TRBJ1-1; 7 nucleotides match TRBD1. After removal of 5 bases from V and 5 bases from J, the junction contained 8 bases not matched to a gene. Germline CDR1 SGHNT, CDR2 YENEEA. The CDR3 has 14 residues. The CDR3 nucleotides read TGTGCCAGCAGCCACAGGGGAGGCGGGACTGAAGCTTTCTTT. Its translation is CASSHRGGGTEAFF.

CDR3 protein: CAWTPPGGWANEKLFF. CDR3 DNA: TGTGCCTGGACCCCGCCTGGGGGCTGGGCTAATGAAAAACTGTTTTTT. The V call is TRBV30, the J call TRBJ1-4; D perhaps matches TRBD1 (6 bases). Trimming stripped 4 bases from V and 3 bases from J, with 18 bases between. Germline V gene data show CDR1 as GTSNPN and CDR2 as SVGIG (reference sequence). The CDR3 consists of 16 residues. Filled out from reference TRBV30 and TRBJ1-4, the complete variable domain reads SQTIHQWPATLVQPVGSPLSLECTVEGTSNPNLYWYRQAAGRGLQLLFYSVGIGQISSEVPQNLSASRPQDRQFILSSKKLLLSDSGFYLCAWTPPGGWANEKLFFGSGTQLSVL.

V gene TRBV10-3 combines with J gene TRBJ2-1; 10 bases fit TRBD2. The CDR3 totals 14 residues. V shed 3 bases, J shed 6 bases, and the junction held 2 bases outside the gene matches. Germline lookup yields CDR1 ENHRY and CDR2 SYGVKD. The CDR3 DNA reads TGTGCCATCAGTGATGAGCGGGAGGGCAATGAGCAGTTCTTC. As protein: CAISDEREGNEQFF.

The chain uses TRBV6-5 and TRBJ1-6, with D perhaps matching TRBD1 (6 bases). The CDR3 is 15 residues long. Germline lookup yields CDR1 MNHEY and CDR2 SVGAGI. The CDR3, as DNA: TGTGCAATCGCGCAGGGGAGCTCCTATAATTCACCCCTCCACTTT. This encodes CAIAQGSSYNSPLHF.

The V and J genes are TRBV14 and TRBJ2-1; TRBD2 matches 8 bases. CDR1 SGHDN and CDR2 FVKESK come from the germline V gene. Trimming took 0 bases from V and 4 from J; bases not matched to a gene: 8. The CDR3 is 17 amino acids. CDR3 region: CASSQDRGSGIYNEQFF. CDR3 coding DNA: TGTGCCAGCAGCCAAGATCGGGGTAGCGGGATATACAATGAGCAGTTCTTC.

J is TRBJ1-4 and V is TRBV19; tentative D call: TRBD1 (6 bases). Trimming took 5 bases from V and 3 from J, leaving 13 bases between them. The CDR3 extends over 15 amino acids. Germline V gene data show CDR1 as LNHDA and CDR2 as SQIVND (reference sequence). The CDR3 DNA follows: TGTGCCAGTAGTTCACAGACAGGTCCTAATGAAAAACTGTTTTTT. Translation: CASSSQTGPNEKLFF.

The chain links TRBV9 to TRBJ2-2; D may correspond to TRBD1 or TRBD2 (5 bases each). V was pared by 0 bases and J by 4 bases, with 10 bases between. There are 15 residues in the CDR3. CDR1 SGDLS and CDR2 YYNGEE come from the germline V gene. The CDR3 region has the DNA TGTGCCAGCAGCGTAGCCGGGACGGCCACCGGGGAGCTGTTTTTT. It is translated as CASSVAGTATGELFF.

The J gene is TRBJ2-1, the V gene TRBV29-1, with D possibly TRBD1 on 6 matching bases. The CDR3 contains 15 residues. Looked up from germline, CDR1 is SQVTM and CDR2 is ANQGSEA. Trimming removed 4 bases from V and 1 base from J, with 14 bases in between. CDR3 residues: CSVGQVSYSYNEQFF. CDR3 DNA sequence: TGCAGCGTTGGACAGGTCTCCTATTCCTACAATGAGCAGTTCTTC.

The V gene is TRBV11-2, the J gene TRBJ2-7, with D perhaps matching TRBD2 (6 bases). The germline CDR1 and CDR2 sequences are SGHAT and FQNNGV. The CDR3 consists of 13 residues. With 6 bases removed from V and 3 bases from J, the gap between germline ends came to 12 bases. The CDR3 sequence is CASSPTGGYEQYF. The CDR3 DNA follows: TGTGCCAGCAGTCCTACCGGGGGCTACGAGCAGTACTTC.

The gene calls are TRBV19 and TRBJ1-2; perhaps TRBD1 as D (5 bases). V lost 6 bases and J 2 bases, leaving 10 bases between the germline ends. This CDR3 has 13 amino acids. CDR1 and CDR2 from the germline V gene are LNHDA and SQIVND (reference sequence). The CDR3 is CASSQGVNYGYTF. The CDR3 DNA follows: TGTGCCAGTAGCCAGGGTGTCAACTATGGCTACACCTTC.

The chain employs TRBV24-1 and TRBJ1-5; D is perhaps TRBD1 (6 bases). The CDR3 runs to 15 residues. The V gene's germline CDR1 is KGHDR and CDR2 SFDVKD. V gave up 3 bases and J gave up 2 bases, with 10 bases separating them. CDR3 in amino acids: CATSDVGGRNQPQHF. The CDR3 DNA sequence: TGTGCCACCAGTGATGTAGGGGGTCGCAATCAGCCCCAGCATTTT.

This clone was seen a handful of times. The chain employs TRBV18 and TRBJ2-7; 11 bases fit TRBD1. The germline V gene has CDR1 KGHSH and CDR2 LQKENI. V was clipped by 3 bases and J by 0 bases; unmatched bases: 1. This CDR3 comprises 15 residues. CDR3 bases: TGTGCCAGCTCACCTGGGACAGGGGGCTCCTACGAGCAGTACTTC. Translation: CASSPGTGGSYEQYF.

The chain couples TRBV5-1 to TRBJ1-2; 12 bases line up with TRBD1. Germline CDR1 SGHRS, CDR2 YFSETQ. J was trimmed by 8 bases and V by 7 bases; bases with no gene match: 6. This CDR3 has 13 residues. The CDR3 DNA follows: TGCGCCAGCGGCCGGGACAGGGGGCAGGGCTACACCTTC. It translates to CASGRDRGQGYTF.

The chain recombines TRBV7-9 with TRBJ1-5; TRBD1 matches 7 bases. The CDR3 loop spans 14 amino acids. Germline V gene data show CDR1 as SEHNR and CDR2 as FQNEAQ (reference sequence). The junction had 2 bases not matched to a gene; V was cut back by 3 bases and J by 3 bases. CDR3 loop: CASSFGQVNQPQHF. The CDR3, as DNA: TGTGCCAGCAGCTTCGGACAGGTCAATCAGCCCCAGCATTTT.